The clone carrying this TCR beta chain has a single count. The antigen is undetermined. The data originate from a study of spatial heterogeneity in lung cancer. Looking at the study overall: Each unique TCR and UMI combination was seen more than ten times on average in raw reads.

Germline-derived CDR1 and CDR2 are MNHNS and SASEGT. This CDR3 region has 14 residues. The V segment lost 8 bases and the J segment 3 bases; nucleotides outside the gene matches: 1. General study findings and limits: In tumors, expanded intratumoral alpha and beta TCR counts tracked mutation counts.

Noted time point: sample taken at primary tumor resection. Every cDNA TCR molecule received its own unique molecular identifier. TCRdb re-derived calls from the 5' RACE reads in MiXCR, one entry per CDR3 protein. The data contain several thousand distinct CDR3 sequences, 8% to 10% of them singletons. The material sequenced was lung tumor tissue, taken at surgery. This receptor was identified in a male donor with early-stage non-small cell lung cancer. The rearrangement joins TRBV6-1 to TRBJ2-1; 13 bases match TRBD2. CDR3 bases: TGTGCCAGCGGACTAGCGGGAGTCTACAATGAGCAGTTCTTC. Amino acid sequence: CASGLAGVYNEQFF.